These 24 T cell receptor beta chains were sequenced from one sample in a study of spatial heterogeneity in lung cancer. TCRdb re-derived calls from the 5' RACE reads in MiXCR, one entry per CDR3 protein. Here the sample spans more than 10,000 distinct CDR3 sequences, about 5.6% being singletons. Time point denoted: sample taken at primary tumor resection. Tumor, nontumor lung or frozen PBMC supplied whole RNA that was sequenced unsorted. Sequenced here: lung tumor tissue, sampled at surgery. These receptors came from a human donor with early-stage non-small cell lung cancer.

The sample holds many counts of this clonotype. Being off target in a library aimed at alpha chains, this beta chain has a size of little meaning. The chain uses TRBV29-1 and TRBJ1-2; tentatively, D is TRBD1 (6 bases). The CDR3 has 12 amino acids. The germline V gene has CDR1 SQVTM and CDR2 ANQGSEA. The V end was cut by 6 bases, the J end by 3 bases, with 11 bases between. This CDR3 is CSVDSGDYGYTF. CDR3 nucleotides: TGCAGCGTGGATTCAGGGGACTATGGCTACACCTTC.

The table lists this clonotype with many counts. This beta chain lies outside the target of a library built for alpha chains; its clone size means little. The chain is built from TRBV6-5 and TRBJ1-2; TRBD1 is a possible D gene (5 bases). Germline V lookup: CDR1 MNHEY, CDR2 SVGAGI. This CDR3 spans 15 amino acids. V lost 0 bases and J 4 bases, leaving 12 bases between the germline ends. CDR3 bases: TGTGCCAGCAGTTACTCCATCAAGGGGTCCTATGGCTACACCTTC. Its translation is CASSYSIKGSYGYTF.

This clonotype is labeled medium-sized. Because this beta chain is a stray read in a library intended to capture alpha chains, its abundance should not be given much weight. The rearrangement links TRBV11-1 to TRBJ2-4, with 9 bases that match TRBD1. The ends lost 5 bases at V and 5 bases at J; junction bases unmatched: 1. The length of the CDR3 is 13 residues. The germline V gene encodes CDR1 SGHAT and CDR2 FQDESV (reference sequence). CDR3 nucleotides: TGTGCCAGCAGCCGGACAGGGGAAAACATTCAGTACTTC. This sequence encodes CASSRTGENIQYF.

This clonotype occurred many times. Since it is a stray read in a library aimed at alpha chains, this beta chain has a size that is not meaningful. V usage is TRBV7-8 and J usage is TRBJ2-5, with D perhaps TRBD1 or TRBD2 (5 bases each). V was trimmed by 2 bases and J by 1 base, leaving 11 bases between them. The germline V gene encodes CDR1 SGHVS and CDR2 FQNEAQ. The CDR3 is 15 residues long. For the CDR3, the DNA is TGTGCCAGCAGCTTAATGGCAGGGACCCAAGAGACCCAGTACTTC. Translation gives CASSLMAGTQETQYF.

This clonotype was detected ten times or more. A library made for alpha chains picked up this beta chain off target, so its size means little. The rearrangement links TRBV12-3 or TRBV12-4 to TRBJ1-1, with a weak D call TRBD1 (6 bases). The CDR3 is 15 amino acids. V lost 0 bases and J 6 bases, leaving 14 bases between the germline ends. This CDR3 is CASSLAGTAGAEAFF. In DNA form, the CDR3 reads TGTGCCAGCAGTTTAGCCGGGACGGCAGGGGCTGAAGCTTTCTTT.

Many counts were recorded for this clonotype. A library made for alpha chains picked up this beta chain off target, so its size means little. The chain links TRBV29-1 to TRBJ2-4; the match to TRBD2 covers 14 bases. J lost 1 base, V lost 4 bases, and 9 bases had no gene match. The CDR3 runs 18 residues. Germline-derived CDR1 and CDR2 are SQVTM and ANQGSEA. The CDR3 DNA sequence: TGCAGCGTTGCCTGGACTAGCGGGAGGAATATTGCCAAAAACATTCAGTACTTC. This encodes CSVAWTSGRNIAKNIQYF.

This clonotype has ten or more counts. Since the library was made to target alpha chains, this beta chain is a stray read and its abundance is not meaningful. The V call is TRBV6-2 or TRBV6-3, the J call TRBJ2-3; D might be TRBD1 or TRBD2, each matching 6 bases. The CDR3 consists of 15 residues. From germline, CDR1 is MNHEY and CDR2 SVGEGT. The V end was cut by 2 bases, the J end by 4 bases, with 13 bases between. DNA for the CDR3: TGTGCCAGCAGTTACGGTGGGGGGCGCGCAGATACGCAGTATTTT. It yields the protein CASSYGGGRADTQYF.

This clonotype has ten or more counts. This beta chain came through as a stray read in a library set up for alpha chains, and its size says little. The DNA for the CDR3 is TGCAGCGTTGAAAGAGGCTTCGGGAACACTGAAGCTTTCTTT. It translates to CSVERGFGNTEAFF. The V gene is TRBV29-1, the J gene TRBJ1-1; no definite D call. Trimming removed 2 bases from V and 1 base from J, with 11 bases in between. This CDR3 has 14 amino acids. Germline V gene lookup returns CDR1 SQVTM and CDR2 ANQGSEA.

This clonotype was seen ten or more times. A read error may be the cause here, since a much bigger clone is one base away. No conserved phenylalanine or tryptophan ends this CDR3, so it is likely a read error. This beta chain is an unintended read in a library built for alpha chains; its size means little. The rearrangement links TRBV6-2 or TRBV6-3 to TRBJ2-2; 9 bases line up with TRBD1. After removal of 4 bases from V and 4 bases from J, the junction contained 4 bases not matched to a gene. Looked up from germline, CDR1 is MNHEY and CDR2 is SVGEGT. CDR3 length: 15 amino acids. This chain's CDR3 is CASSSQGAGTGELFL. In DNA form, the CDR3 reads TGTGCCAGCAGTTCACAGGGGGCGGGCACCGGGGAGCTGTTTCTT.

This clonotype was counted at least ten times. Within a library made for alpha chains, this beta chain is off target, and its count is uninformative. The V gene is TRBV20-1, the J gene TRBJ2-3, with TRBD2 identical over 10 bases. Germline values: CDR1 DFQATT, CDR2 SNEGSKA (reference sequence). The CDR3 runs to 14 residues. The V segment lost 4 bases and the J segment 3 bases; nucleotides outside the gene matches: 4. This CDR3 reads CSATKRGGTDTQYF. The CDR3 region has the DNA TGCAGTGCTACAAAGCGGGGGGGTACAGATACGCAGTATTTT.

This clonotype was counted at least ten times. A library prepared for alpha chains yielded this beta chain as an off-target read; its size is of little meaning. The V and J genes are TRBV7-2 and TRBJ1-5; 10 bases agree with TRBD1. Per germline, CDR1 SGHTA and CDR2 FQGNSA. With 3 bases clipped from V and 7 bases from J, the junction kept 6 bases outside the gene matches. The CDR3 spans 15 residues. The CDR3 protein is CASSLVGTGEQPQHF. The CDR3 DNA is TGTGCCAGCAGCTTGGTCGGGACAGGGGAGCAGCCCCAGCATTTT.

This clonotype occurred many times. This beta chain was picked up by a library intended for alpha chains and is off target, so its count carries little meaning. Written as DNA, the CDR3 is TGTGCCAGCAGCTTAGTCAGCTCGGTAGATACGCAGTATTTT. It is translated as CASSLVSSVDTQYF. The J gene is TRBJ2-3, the V gene TRBV7-9, with D uncertain. The CDR3 runs to 14 residues. Between the trimmed V and J ends, which lost 1 base and 5 bases, there was a span of 10 bases. Germline assignment: CDR1 SEHNR and CDR2 FQNEAQ (reference sequence).

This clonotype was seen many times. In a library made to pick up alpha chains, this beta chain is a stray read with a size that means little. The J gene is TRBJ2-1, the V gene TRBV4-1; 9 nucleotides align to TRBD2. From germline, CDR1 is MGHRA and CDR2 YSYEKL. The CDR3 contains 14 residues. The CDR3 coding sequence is TGCGCAGCCAGTCCCGGGACTAGCACCTATGAGCAGTTCTTC. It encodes CAASPGTSTYEQFF.

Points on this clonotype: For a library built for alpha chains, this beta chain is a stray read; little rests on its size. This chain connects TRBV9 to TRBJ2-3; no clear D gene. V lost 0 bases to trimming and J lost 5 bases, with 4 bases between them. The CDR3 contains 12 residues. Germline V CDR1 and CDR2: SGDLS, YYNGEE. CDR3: CASSVGEDTQYF. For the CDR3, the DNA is TGTGCCAGCAGCGTAGGGGAAGATACGCAGTATTTT.

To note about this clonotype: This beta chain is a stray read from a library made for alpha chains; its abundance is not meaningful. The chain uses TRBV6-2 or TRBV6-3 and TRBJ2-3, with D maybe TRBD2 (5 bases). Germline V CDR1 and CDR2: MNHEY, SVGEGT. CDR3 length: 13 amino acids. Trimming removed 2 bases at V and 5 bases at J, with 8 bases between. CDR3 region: CASSYRAGDTQYF. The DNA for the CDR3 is TGTGCCAGCAGTTACCGGGCGGGAGATACGCAGTATTTT.

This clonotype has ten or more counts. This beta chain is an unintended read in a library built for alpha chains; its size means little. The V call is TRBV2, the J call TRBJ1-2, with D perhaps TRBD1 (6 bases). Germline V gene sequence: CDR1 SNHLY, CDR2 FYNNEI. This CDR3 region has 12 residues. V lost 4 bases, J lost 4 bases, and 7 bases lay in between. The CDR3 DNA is TGTGCCAGCAGTGCAGGGGTCTATGGCTACACCTTC. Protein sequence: CASSAGVYGYTF.

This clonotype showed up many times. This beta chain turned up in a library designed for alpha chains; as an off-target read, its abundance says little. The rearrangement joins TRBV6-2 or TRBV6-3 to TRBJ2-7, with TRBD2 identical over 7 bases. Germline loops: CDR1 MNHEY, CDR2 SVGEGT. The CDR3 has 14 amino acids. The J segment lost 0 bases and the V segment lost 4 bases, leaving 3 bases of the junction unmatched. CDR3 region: CASSLSGGSYEQYV. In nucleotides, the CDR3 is TGTGCCAGCAGTTTATCGGGGGGCTCCTACGAGCAGTACGTC.

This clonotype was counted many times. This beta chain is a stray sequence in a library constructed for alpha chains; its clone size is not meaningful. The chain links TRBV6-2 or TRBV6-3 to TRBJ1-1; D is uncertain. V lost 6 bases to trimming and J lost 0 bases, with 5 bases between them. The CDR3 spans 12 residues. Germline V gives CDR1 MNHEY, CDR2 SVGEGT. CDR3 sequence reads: CASRHLNTEAFF. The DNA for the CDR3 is TGTGCCAGCAGACACCTGAACACTGAAGCTTTCTTT.

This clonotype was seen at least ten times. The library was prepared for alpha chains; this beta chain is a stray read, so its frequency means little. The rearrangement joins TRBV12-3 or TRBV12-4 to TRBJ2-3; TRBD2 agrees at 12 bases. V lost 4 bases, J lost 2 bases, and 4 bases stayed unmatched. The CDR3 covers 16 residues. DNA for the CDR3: TGTGCCAGCAGTTCTCGACTAGCGGGGGTCACAGATACGCAGTATTTT. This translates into CASSSRLAGVTDTQYF.

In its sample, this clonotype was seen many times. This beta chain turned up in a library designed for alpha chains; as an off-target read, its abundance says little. Written as DNA, the CDR3 is TGTGCCAGCAAACAGACGAACTATGGCTACACCTTC. Translating it yields CASKQTNYGYTF. V gene TRBV6-2 or TRBV6-3 combines with J gene TRBJ1-2; D is ambiguous. V was pared by 7 bases and J by 2 bases, with 8 bases between. The CDR3 length is 12 residues. In germline, CDR1 is MNHEY, CDR2 SVGEGT.

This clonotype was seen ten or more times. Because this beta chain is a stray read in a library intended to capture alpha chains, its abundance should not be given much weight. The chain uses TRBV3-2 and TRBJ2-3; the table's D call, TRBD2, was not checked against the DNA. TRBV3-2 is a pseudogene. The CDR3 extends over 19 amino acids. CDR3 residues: CASSQAGASGHPSTDTQYF. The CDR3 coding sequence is TGTGCCAGCAGCCAAGCGGGGGCTAGCGGGCATCCTAGCACAGATACGCAGTATTTT.

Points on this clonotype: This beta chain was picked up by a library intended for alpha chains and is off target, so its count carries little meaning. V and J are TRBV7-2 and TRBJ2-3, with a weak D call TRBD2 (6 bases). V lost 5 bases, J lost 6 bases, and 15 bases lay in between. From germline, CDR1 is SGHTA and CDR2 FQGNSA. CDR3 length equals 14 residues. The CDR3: CASSPFLLADTQYF. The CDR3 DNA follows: TGTGCCAGCAGCCCCTTCCTTCTAGCGGATACGCAGTATTTT.

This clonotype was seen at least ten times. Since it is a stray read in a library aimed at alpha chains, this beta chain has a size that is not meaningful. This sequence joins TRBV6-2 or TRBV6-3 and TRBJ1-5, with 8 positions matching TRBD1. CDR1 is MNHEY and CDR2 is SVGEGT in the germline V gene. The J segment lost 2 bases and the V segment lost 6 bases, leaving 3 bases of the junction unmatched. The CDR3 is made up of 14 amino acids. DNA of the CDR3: TGTGCCAGCAGCCCGACAGGGGGCAATCAGCCCCAGCATTTT. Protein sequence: CASSPTGGNQPQHF.

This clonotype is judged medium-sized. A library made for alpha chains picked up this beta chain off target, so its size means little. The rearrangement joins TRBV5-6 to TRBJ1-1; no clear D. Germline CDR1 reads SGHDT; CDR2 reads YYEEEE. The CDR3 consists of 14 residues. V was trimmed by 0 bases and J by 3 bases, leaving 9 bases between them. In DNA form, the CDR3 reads TGTGCCAGCAGCTTGGGGTACGGTTACACTGAAGCTTTCTTT. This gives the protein CASSLGYGYTEAFF.